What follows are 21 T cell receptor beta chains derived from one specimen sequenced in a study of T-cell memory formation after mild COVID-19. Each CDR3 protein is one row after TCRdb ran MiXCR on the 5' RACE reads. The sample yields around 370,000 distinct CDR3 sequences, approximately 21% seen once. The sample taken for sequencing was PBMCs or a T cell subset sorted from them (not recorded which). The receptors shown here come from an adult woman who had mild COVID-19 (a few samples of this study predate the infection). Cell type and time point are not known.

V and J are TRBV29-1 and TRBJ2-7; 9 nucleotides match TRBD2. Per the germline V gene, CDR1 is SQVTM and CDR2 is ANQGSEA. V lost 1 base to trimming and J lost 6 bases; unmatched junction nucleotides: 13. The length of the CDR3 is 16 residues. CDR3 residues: CSVEGLAGTFGSEQYF. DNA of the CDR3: TGCAGCGTTGAAGGCCTAGCGGGAACATTCGGTAGCGAGCAGTACTTC.

DNA of the CDR3: TGTGCCAGCAGCTTCGACAGAAGAGCCCAGCCCCAGCATTTT. Encoded protein: CASSFDRRAQPQHF. J is TRBJ1-5 and V is TRBV6-1, with TRBD1 as a possible D gene (5 bases). V lost 6 bases and J 7 bases, leaving 16 bases between the germline ends. This CDR3 has 14 residues. The V gene's germline CDR1 is MNHNS and CDR2 SASEGT.

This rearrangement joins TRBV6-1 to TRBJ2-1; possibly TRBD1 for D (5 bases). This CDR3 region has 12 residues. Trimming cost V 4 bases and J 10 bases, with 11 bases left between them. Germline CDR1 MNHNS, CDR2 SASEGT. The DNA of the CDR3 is TGTGCCAGCAGTGCCCAGGGTCAGGAGCAGTTCTTC. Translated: CASSAQGQEQFF.

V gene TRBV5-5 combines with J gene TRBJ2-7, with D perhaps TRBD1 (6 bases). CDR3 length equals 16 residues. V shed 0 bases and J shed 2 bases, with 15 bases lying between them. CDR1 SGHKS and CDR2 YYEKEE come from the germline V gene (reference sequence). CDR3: CASSLGPGASTYEQYF. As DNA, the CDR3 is TGTGCCAGCAGCTTGGGTCCAGGGGCGAGCACCTACGAGCAGTACTTC.

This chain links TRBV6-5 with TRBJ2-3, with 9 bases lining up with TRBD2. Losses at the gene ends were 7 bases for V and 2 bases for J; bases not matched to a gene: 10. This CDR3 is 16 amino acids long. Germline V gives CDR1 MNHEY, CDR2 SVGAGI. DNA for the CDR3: TGTGCCAGCATCCCCAGGGCTAGCGGGGACACAGATACGCAGTATTTT. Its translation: CASIPRASGDTDTQYF.

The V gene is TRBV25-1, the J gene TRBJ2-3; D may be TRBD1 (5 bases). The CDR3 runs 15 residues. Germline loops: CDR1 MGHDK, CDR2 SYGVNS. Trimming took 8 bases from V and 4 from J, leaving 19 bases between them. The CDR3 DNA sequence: TGTGCCAGCCGCCTAGGGGCAGGGTGGGCAGATACGCAGTATTTT. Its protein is CASRLGAGWADTQYF.

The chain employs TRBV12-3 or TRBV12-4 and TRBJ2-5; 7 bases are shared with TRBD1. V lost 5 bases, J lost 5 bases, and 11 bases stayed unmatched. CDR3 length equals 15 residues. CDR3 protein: CASSTRMAGGETQYF. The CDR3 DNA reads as TGTGCCAGCAGTACCCGGATGGCAGGGGGTGAGACCCAGTACTTC.

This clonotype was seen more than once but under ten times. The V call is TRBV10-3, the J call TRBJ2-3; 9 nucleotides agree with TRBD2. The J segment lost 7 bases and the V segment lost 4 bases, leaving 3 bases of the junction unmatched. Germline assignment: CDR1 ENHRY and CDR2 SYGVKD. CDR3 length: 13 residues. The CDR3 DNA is TGTGCCATCAGTGGGACTAGCGATAATACGCAGTATTTT. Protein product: CAISGTSDNTQYF.

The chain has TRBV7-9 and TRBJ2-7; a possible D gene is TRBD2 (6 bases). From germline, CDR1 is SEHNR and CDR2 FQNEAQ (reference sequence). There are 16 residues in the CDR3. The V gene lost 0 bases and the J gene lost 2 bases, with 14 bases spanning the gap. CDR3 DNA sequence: TGTGCCAGCAGCTTAGCGGCGTCGGCGGGAACCTACGAGCAGTACTTC. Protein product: CASSLAASAGTYEQYF. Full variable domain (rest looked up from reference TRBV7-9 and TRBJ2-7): DTGVSQNPRHKITKRGQNVTFRCDPISEHNRLYWYRQTLGQGPEFLTYFQNEAQLEKSRLLSDRFSAERPKGSFSTLEIQRTEQGDSAMYLCASSLAASAGTYEQYFGPGTRLTVT.

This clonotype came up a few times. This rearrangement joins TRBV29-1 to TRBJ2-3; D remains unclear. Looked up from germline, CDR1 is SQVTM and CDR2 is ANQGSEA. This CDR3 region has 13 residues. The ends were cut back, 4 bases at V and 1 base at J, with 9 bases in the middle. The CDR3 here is CSVVARGTDTQYF. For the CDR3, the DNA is TGCAGCGTTGTAGCCCGTGGCACAGATACGCAGTATTTT.

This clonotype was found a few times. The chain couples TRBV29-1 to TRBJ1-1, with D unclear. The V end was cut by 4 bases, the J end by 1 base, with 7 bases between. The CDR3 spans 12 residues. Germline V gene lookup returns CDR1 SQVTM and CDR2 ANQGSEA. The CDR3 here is CSVVEGNTEAFF. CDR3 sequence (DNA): TGCAGCGTTGTAGAGGGGAACACTGAAGCTTTCTTT.

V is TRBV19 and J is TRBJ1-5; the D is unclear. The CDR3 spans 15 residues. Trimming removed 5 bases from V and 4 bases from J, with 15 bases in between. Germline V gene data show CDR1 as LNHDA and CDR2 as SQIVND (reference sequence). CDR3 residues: CASSDTVSGNQPQHF. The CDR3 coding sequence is TGTGCCAGTAGTGACACCGTTTCTGGAAATCAGCCCCAGCATTTT.

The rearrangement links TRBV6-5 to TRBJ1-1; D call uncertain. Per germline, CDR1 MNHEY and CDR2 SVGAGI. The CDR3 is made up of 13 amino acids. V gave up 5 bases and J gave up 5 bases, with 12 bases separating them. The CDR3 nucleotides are TGTGCCAGCAGTATCGGGGTAGGGACTGAAGCTTTCTTT. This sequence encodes CASSIGVGTEAFF.

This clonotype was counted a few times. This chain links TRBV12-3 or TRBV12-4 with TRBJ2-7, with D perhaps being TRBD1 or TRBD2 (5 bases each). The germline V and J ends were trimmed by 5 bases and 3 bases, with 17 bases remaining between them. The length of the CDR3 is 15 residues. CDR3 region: CASSLPGPGLYEQYF. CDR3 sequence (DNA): TGTGCCAGCAGTCTACCGGGCCCGGGGCTCTACGAGCAGTACTTC.

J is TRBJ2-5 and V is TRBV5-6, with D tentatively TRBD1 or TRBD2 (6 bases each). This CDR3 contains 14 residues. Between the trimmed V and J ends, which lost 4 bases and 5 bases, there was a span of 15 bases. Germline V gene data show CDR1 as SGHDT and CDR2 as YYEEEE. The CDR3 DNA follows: TGTGCCAGCAGCCCCGCCGGGGGCCTGGAGACCCAGTACTTC. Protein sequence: CASSPAGGLETQYF.

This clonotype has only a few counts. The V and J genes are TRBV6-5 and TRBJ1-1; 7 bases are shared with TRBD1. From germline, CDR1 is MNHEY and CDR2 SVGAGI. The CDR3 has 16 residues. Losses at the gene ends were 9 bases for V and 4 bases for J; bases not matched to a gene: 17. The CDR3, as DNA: TGTGCCAGTAACAGCGAGGGGGCCCAGGGGAGCACTGAAGCTTTCTTT. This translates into CASNSEGAQGSTEAFF.

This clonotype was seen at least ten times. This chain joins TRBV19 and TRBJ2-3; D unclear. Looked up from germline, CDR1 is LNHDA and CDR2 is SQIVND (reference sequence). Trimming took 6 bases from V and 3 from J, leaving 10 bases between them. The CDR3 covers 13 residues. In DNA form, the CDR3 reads TGTGCCAGTAGCCTCACTTGGACAGATACGCAGTATTTT. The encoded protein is CASSLTWTDTQYF.

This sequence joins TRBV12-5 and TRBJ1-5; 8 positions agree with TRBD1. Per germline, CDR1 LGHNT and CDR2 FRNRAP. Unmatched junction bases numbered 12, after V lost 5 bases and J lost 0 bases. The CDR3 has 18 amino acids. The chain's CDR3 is CASGPGTGAALSNQPQHF. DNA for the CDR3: TGTGCTAGTGGTCCCGGGACAGGAGCTGCTCTTAGCAATCAGCCCCAGCATTTT.

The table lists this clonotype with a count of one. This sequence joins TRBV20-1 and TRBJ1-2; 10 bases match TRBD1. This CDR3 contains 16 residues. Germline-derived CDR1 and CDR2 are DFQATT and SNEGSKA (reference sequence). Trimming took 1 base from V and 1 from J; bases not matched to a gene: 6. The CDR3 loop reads CSARVGTGEVNYGYTF. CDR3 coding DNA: TGCAGTGCTAGAGTTGGGACAGGGGAAGTTAACTATGGCTACACCTTC.

The CDR3, as DNA: TGTGCCAGCAGCTCAGCTAGTGTTCGTGAGCAGTTCTTC. Its protein product is CASSSASVREQFF. This chain joins TRBV7-8 and TRBJ2-1; D uncertain. Germline V lookup: CDR1 SGHVS, CDR2 FQNEAQ. This CDR3 spans 13 amino acids. V was shortened by 4 bases and J by 9 bases, with 13 bases between the two germline ends. Drawing the rest from reference TRBV7-8 and TRBJ2-1, the complete variable domain is GAGVSQSPRYKVAKRGQDVALRCDPISGHVSLFWYQQALGQGPEFLTYFQNEAQLDKSGLPSDRFFAERPEGSVSTLKIQRTQQEDSAVYLCASSSASVREQFFGPGTRLTVL.

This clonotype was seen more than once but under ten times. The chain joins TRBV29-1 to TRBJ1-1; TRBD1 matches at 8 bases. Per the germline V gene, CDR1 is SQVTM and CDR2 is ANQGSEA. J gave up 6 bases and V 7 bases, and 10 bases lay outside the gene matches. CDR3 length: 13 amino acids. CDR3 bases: TGCAGCGGCAGTTGGACAGGGTCCTCTGAAGCTTTCTTT. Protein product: CSGSWTGSSEAFF. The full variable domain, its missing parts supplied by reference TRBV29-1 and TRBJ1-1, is SAVISQKPSRDICQRGTSLTIQCQVDSQVTMMFWYRQQPGQSLTLIATANQGSEATYESGFVIDKFPISRPNLTFSTLTVSNMSPEDSSIYLCSGSWTGSSEAFFGQGTRLTVV.